This T cell receptor beta chain was recorded in a study of T cells in Graves' hyperthyroidism and ophthalmopathy. Study-wide findings and caveats: Blood also contained most expanded thyroid clonotypes above 0.001. It was a median around 6 months before onset that the model predicted ophthalmopathy.

Graves' hyperthyroidism showing no ophthalmopathy progression within 18 months was considered stable. Amplification of TCR beta CDR3 regions used RNA as the template. Initially, a first-round RT-PCR of the TCR CDR3 employed the HTBI primer set. TCRdb recomputed calls from the multiplex PCR reads with MiXCR, one row per CDR3 protein. The profile shows approximately 560,000 distinct CDR3 sequences, about half of them singletons. This clonotype was counted many times. Its antigen remains unidentified. The TCR sequence derives from a woman between 18 and 29 years old with Graves' hyperthyroidism. The specimen was peripheral blood or thyroid tissue (not recorded which).

The CDR3, as DNA: TGTGCCAGCAGCTCCTACCCCGCAGAGACCCAGTACTTC. Protein: CASSSYPAETQYF. V gene TRBV7-3 combines with J gene TRBJ2-5; the D is unclear. Trimming removed 4 bases from V and 4 bases from J, with 10 bases in between. Germline V lookup: CDR1 SGHTA, CDR2 FQGTGA. The CDR3 covers 13 residues.